The entry that follows covers one TCR beta chain sequence. The data were obtained in a study of T cell responses to AZD1222 COVID-19 vaccine. Sequenced by immunoSEQ multiplex PCR; TCRdb stores in-frame clones only, minus some. The sample has about 160,000 clones; 88% are singletons. Second-dose groups at about 4 or about 12 weeks were pooled. Trimming shortened V by 5 bases and J by 6 bases, and 15 bases separated the two germline ends. Germline loops: CDR1 SGHTA, CDR2 FQGTGA. CDR3 length: 14 residues. The source of this sequence is an adult who received the AZD1222 COVID-19 vaccine. This sequence joins TRBV7-3 and TRBJ2-3; D may be TRBD1 or TRBD2 (5 bases each). Sequenced here: peripheral blood, sampled 28 days after the second AZD1222 dose. For the CDR3, the DNA is TGTGCCAGCAGCCCGGGGACCCCGGGGGATACGCAGTATTTT. As protein: CASSPGTPGDTQYF.